Shown below are 10 T cell receptor beta chains from a single sample sequenced in a study of cytomegalovirus exposure and HLA in healthy donors. PCR was performed using 60 Vbeta and 13 Jbeta primers. Method: immunoSEQ multiplex PCR; TCRdb's copy keeps in-frame clones and lacks some. The table has 200,000 to 250,000 clones, approximately 87% seen once. Sequencing used PBMCs. The receptors shown here come from a human donor in good health.

This chain connects TRBV30 to TRBJ2-7; possible D gene TRBD2, 6 bases. The germline CDR1 and CDR2 sequences are GTSNPN and SVGIG (reference sequence). This CDR3 contains 13 residues. Trimming cost V 8 bases and J 4 bases, with 18 bases left between them. The CDR3 region is CARSSATKYEQYF. DNA of the CDR3: TGTGCCAGGTCTAGCGCCACGAAATACGAGCAGTACTTC. Filled out from reference TRBV30 and TRBJ2-7, the complete variable domain reads SQTIHQWPATLVQPVGSPLSLECTVEGTSNPNLYWYRQAAGRGLQLLFYSVGIGQISSEVPQNLSASRPQDRQFILSSKKLLLSDSGFYLCARSSATKYEQYFGPGTRLTVT.

The gene calls are TRBV5-1 and TRBJ2-7; weak D call: TRBD1 (6 bases). The germline gives CDR1 SGHRS, CDR2 YFSETQ. V was clipped by 0 bases and J by 1 base, with 11 bases between them. The CDR3 runs 15 residues. Here the CDR3 DNA reads TGCGCCAGCAGCTTGGGTCGGGACAAGTCCTACGAGCAGTACTTC. Protein product: CASSLGRDKSYEQYF.

The chain combines TRBV11-2 with TRBJ2-7, with 8 bases identical to TRBD1. The germline CDR1 and CDR2 sequences are SGHAT and FQNNGV. The CDR3 covers 17 residues. With V trimmed by 4 bases and J by 2 bases, 13 bases remained unmatched. The CDR3 DNA is TGTGCCAGCAGCTCCTCATCCGACAGGGGATTCCCCTACGAGCAGTACTTC. Translating gives CASSSSSDRGFPYEQYF.

CDR3 sequence (DNA): TGCGCCAGTATGGGGACAGAGCTGAACACCGGGGAGCTGTTTTTT. Translation: CASMGTELNTGELFF. V gene TRBV10-2 combines with J gene TRBJ2-2, with TRBD1 matching over 7 bases. V shed 9 bases, J shed 1 base, and the junction held 8 bases outside the gene matches. In germline, CDR1 is WSHSY, CDR2 SAAADI. The CDR3 has 15 amino acids.

The V gene is TRBV28, the J gene TRBJ2-3; TRBD2 matches 12 bases. From germline, CDR1 is MDHEN and CDR2 SYDVKM. V was pared by 5 bases and J by 3 bases, with 12 bases of the junction left unmatched. The CDR3 runs to 18 residues. The CDR3 loop is CASSRRLAGEAVTDTQYF. The CDR3 DNA follows: TGTGCCAGCAGTCGCCGACTAGCGGGAGAAGCGGTTACAGATACGCAGTATTTT.

In its sample, this clone was seen once. The CDR3 loop is CASSLGAGAPSNEKLFF. Here the CDR3 DNA reads TGCGCCAGCAGCTTAGGGGCGGGGGCGCCGTCTAATGAAAAACTGTTTTTT. V is TRBV5-1 and J is TRBJ1-4, with D tentatively TRBD1 (6 bases). CDR1 and CDR2 from the germline V gene are SGHRS and YFSETQ. The CDR3 has 17 residues. V lost 2 bases to trimming and J lost 3 bases, with 17 bases between them.

The chain recombines TRBV5-4 with TRBJ1-1; 9 bases are shared with TRBD1. Looked up from germline, CDR1 is SGHNT and CDR2 is YYREEE (reference sequence). V was pared by 4 bases and J by 0 bases, with 4 bases of the junction left unmatched. This CDR3 comprises 15 residues. CDR3: CASSQGTGMNTEAFF. Written as DNA, the CDR3 is TGTGCCAGCAGCCAGGGGACAGGGATGAACACTGAAGCTTTCTTT.

The chain uses TRBV4-2 and TRBJ2-4; 14 bases are shared with TRBD2. Germline CDR1 reads LGHNA; CDR2 reads YNFKEQ. The trim removed 4 bases at V and 10 bases at J, leaving 9 bases unmatched. The CDR3 extends over 16 amino acids. Here the CDR3 DNA reads TGTGCCAGCAGCCCGAAGACTAGCGGGAGGGGTGAAATTCAGTACTTC. Translation: CASSPKTSGRGEIQYF.

The chain uses TRBV6-5 and TRBJ2-5; 8 positions match TRBD2. This CDR3 is built from 15 residues. The V segment lost 1 base and the J segment 4 bases; nucleotides outside the gene matches: 5. CDR1 and CDR2 from the germline V gene are MNHEY and SVGAGI. The CDR3 here is CASSYWSGRGETQYF. DNA for the CDR3: TGTGCCAGCAGTTACTGGAGCGGGAGAGGAGAGACCCAGTACTTC.

This clone was found a few times. CDR3 residues: CASSQVSGQKAYEQYF. The CDR3 nucleotides read TGCGCCAGCAGCCAAGTCAGTGGACAGAAGGCCTACGAGCAGTACTTC. The chain carries TRBV4-1 and TRBJ2-7, with D perhaps matching TRBD1 (6 bases). From germline, CDR1 is MGHRA and CDR2 YSYEKL. The CDR3 is made up of 16 amino acids. The V end lost 1 base, the J end lost 2 bases, and 15 bases lay between the germline ends.